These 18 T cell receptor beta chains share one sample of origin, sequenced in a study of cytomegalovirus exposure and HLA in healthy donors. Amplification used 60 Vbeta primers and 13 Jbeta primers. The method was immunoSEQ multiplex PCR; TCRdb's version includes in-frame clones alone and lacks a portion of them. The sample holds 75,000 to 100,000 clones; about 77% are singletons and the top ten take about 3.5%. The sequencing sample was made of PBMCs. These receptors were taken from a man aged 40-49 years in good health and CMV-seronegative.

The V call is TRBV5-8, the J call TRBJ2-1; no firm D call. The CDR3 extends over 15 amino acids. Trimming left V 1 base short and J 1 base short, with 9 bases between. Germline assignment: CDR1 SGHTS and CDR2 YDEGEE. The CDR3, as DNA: TGTGCCAGCAGCTTGTCTACGAGATCCTACAATGAGCAGTTCTTC. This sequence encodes CASSLSTRSYNEQFF.

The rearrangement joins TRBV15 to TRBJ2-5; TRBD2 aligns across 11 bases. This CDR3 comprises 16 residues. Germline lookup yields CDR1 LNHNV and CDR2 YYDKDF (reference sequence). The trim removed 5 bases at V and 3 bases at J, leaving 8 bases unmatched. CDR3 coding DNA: TGTGCCACCAGCGGGTTGGTAGCGGGAGGGGAAGAGACCCAGTACTTC. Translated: CATSGLVAGGEETQYF.

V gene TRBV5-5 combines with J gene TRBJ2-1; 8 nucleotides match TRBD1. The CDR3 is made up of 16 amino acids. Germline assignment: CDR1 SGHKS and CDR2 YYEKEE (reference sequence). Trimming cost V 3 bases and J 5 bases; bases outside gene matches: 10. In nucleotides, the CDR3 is TGTGCCAGCAGCTCAAACGCCAGGGGGCGCAACAATGAGCAGTTCTTC. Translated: CASSSNARGRNNEQFF.

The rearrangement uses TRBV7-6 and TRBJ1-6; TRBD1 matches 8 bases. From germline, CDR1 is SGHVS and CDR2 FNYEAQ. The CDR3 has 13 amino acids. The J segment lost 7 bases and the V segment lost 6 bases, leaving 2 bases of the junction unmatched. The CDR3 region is CASSRQGNSPLHF. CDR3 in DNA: TGTGCCAGCAGTCGACAGGGGAATTCACCCCTCCACTTT.

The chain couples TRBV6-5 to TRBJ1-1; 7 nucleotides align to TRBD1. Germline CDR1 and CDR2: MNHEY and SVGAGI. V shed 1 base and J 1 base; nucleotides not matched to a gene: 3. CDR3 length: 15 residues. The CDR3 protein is CASSYYRGTNTEAFF. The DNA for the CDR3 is TGTGCCAGCAGTTACTACAGGGGCACGAACACTGAAGCTTTCTTT.

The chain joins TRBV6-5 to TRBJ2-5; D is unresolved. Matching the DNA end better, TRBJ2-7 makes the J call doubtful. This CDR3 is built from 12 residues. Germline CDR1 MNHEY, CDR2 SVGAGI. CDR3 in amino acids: CASSRERSEQYF. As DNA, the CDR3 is TGTGCCAGCAGCCGCGAGAGGAGCGAGCAGTACTTC.

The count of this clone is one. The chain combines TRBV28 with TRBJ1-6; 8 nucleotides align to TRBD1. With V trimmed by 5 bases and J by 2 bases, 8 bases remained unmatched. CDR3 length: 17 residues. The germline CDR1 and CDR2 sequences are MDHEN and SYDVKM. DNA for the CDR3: TGTGCCAGCAGTGTCCAACAGGGGGTTACCTATAATTCACCCCTCCACTTT. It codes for CASSVQQGVTYNSPLHF.

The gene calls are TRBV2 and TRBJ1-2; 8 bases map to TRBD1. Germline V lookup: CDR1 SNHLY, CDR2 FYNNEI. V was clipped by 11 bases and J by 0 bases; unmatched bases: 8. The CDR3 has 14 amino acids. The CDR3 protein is CAPLMTGANYGYTF. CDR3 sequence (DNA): TGTGCCCCACTCATGACAGGGGCTAACTATGGCTACACCTTC.

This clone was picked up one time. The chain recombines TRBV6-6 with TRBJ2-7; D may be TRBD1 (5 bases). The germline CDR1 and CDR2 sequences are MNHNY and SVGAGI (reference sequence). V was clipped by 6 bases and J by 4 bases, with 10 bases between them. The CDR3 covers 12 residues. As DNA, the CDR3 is TGTGCCAGCAGGCAACAGGCGTACGAGCAGTACTTC. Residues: CASRQQAYEQYF.

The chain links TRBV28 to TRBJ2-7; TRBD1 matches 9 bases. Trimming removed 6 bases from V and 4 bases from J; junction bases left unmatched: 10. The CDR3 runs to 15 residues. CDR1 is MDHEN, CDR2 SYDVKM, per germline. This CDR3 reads CASSSAGTGSYEQYF. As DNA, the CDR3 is TGTGCCAGCAGCTCGGCCGGGACAGGGTCTTACGAGCAGTACTTC.

This CDR3 reads CASTEGGTGHGELFF. The CDR3 DNA reads as TGTGCCAGCACCGAGGGTGGGACAGGACACGGGGAGCTGTTTTTT. The J gene is TRBJ2-2, the V gene TRBV25-1; TRBD1 matches 8 bases. This CDR3 is built from 15 residues. Germline loops: CDR1 MGHDK, CDR2 SYGVNS. The trim removed 7 bases at V and 7 bases at J, leaving 11 bases unmatched.

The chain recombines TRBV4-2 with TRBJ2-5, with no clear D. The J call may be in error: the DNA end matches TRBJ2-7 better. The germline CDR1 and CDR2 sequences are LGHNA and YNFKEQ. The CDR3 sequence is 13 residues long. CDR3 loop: CASSQDGHYEQYF. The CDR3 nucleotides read TGTGCCAGCAGCCAAGACGGCCACTACGAGCAGTACTTC.

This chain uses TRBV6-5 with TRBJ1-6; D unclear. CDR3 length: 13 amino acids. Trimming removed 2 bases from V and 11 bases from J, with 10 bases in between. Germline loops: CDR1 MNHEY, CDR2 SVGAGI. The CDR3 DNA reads TGTGCCAGCAGTTACGTCGGGAGGACACCCCTCCACTTT. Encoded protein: CASSYVGRTPLHF.

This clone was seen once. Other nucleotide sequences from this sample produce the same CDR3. The CDR3 DNA reads as TGTGCCAGCAGCTTAGTCCTAGCGGGGGGCTACTACGAGCAGTACTTC. Translation: CASSLVLAGGYYEQYF. The chain recombines TRBV13 with TRBJ2-7; 11 bases are a match to TRBD2. V lost 1 base to trimming and J lost 3 bases; unmatched junction nucleotides: 5. Germline V gene sequence: CDR1 PRHDT, CDR2 FYEKMQ (reference sequence). The CDR3 has 16 amino acids.

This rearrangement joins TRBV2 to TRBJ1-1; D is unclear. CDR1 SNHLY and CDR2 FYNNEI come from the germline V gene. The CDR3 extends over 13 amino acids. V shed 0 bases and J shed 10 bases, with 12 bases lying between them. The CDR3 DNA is TGTGCCAGCAGTGAAGCAGAGGGAATAGGAGCTTTCTTT. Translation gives CASSEAEGIGAFF.

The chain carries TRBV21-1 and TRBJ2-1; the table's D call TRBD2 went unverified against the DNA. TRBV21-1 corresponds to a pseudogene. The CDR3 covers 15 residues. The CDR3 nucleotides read TGTGCCAGCAGCAAGGGTCCTCACTACTACAATGAGCAGTTCTTC. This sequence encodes CASSKGPHYYNEQFF.

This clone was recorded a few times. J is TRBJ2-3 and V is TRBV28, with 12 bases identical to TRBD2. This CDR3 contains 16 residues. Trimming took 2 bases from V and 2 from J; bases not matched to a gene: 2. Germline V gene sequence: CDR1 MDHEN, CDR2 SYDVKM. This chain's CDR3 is CASSLGLAGFTDTQYF. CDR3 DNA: TGTGCCAGCAGTTTAGGACTAGCGGGATTCACAGATACGCAGTATTTT.

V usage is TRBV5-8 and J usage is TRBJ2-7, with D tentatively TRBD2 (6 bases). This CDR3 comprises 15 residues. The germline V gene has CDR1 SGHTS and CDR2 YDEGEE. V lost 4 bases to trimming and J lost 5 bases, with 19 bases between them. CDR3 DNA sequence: TGTGCCAGCAGCCACGGGAGTCAGCCAGTCAACGAGCAGTACTTC. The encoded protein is CASSHGSQPVNEQYF.